One and the same sample provided the 27 T cell receptor beta chains below, sequenced in a study of metastatic and nonmetastatic thyroid tumors. Using MiXCR, TCRdb re-called clones from the PCR reads. The sample holds around 8,100 clones, 24% seen once. Every patient was untreated before thyroid surgery. Sequencing input: tumor tissue. The receptors originated from a female donor with papillary thyroid cancer or a benign thyroid nodule (not recorded which). Some clones in this sample may be carry-over from other donors' samples.

This clone was counted at least ten times. The V call is TRBV4-2, the J call TRBJ2-7, with 10 bases that match TRBD1. This CDR3 contains 14 residues. V lost 4 bases and J lost 6; bases outside the gene matches: 6. Germline CDR1 and CDR2: LGHNA and YNFKEQ. Here the CDR3 reads CASSPGTGEGEQYF. CDR3 in DNA: TGTGCCAGCAGCCCGGGGACAGGGGAAGGCGAGCAGTACTTC.

The CDR3 region is CASSEGTGVGYTF. CDR3 coding DNA: TGTGCCAGCAGTGAGGGGACAGGGGTTGGCTACACCTTC. V gene TRBV6-1 combines with J gene TRBJ1-2; TRBD1 agrees at 10 bases. Germline V CDR1 and CDR2: MNHNS, SASEGT. This CDR3 has 13 amino acids. V trimming: 3 bases; J trimming: 7 bases; junction bases outside the gene matches: 2.

Relative to its sample, this clone is medium-sized. The chain has TRBV10-1 and TRBJ2-7; a possible D gene is TRBD1 (6 bases). Germline-derived CDR1 and CDR2 are WNHNN and SYGVQD (reference sequence). V dropped 0 bases and J dropped 7 bases, with 19 bases sitting between them. CDR3 length: 16 residues. The CDR3 region is CASSESTPWGQGEQYF. DNA of the CDR3: TGCGCCAGCAGTGAGTCGACTCCCTGGGGACAAGGAGAGCAGTACTTC.

Judged by abundance, this clone is medium-sized. The CDR3 bases are TGTGCCAGCAGTTTATATGGCAGCTCTGGAAACACCATATATTTT. It translates to CASSLYGSSGNTIYF. This chain links TRBV28 with TRBJ1-3, with D unclear. The CDR3 is 15 amino acids. The germline V gene encodes CDR1 MDHEN and CDR2 SYDVKM. The V and J ends lost 1 base and 0 bases respectively, with 7 bases between them.

This clone was seen a few times. This chain links TRBV6-6 with TRBJ2-6, with 10 bases aligning to TRBD1. This CDR3 spans 17 amino acids. Trimming at V came to 1 base and at J to 2 bases, leaving 2 bases not matched to a gene. Germline CDR1 is MNHNY and CDR2 is SVGAGI (reference sequence). The CDR3 loop reads CASSYLGQGAGANVLTF. The CDR3 bases are TGTGCCAGCAGTTACTTAGGACAGGGGGCTGGGGCCAACGTCCTGACTTTC.

The chain is built from TRBV27 and TRBJ2-5; 11 nucleotides align to TRBD2. The CDR3 sequence is 16 residues long. Looked up from germline, CDR1 is MNHEY and CDR2 is SMNVEV (reference sequence). The J segment lost 4 bases and the V segment lost 5 bases, leaving 9 bases of the junction unmatched. As DNA, the CDR3 is TGTGCCAGCAGTCCTGGGACTAGCGGTGAGCTAGAGACCCAGTACTTC. This encodes CASSPGTSGELETQYF.

At least ten counts were recorded for this clone. This chain links TRBV20-1 with TRBJ2-1; perhaps TRBD2 as D (6 bases). CDR3 length equals 14 residues. Trimming pared 4 bases from V and 0 bases from J, leaving 10 bases between. The V gene's germline CDR1 is DFQATT and CDR2 SNEGSKA (reference sequence). The chain's CDR3 is CSATLGSSYNEQFF. CDR3 nucleotide sequence: TGCAGTGCTACCCTCGGGAGCTCCTACAATGAGCAGTTCTTC.

Within the sample, this clone is medium-sized. The gene calls are TRBV2 and TRBJ2-1; TRBD2 matches 7 bases. V lost 11 bases and J lost 6; bases outside the gene matches: 10. This CDR3 is built from 13 residues. The germline V gene has CDR1 SNHLY and CDR2 FYNNEI. As DNA, the CDR3 is TGTGCCGGAGCCCAGCGGGATTCCAATGAGCAGTTCTTC. Translated: CAGAQRDSNEQFF. The whole variable domain, filled in from reference TRBV2 and TRBJ2-1, reads EPEVTQTPSHQVTQMGQEVILRCVPISNHLYFYWYRQILGQKVEFLVSFYNNEISEKSEIFDDQFSVERPDGSNFTLKIRSTKLEDSAMYFCAGAQRDSNEQFFGPGTRLTVL.

This clone was recorded many times. This sequence joins TRBV10-3 and TRBJ2-7, with 7 bases lining up with TRBD2. CDR3 length: 20 residues. V lost 4 bases to trimming and J lost 0 bases; unmatched junction nucleotides: 21. Germline CDR1 ENHRY, CDR2 SYGVKD. The CDR3 protein is CAISGIFLGSAAGSSYEQYF. DNA of the CDR3: TGTGCCATCAGTGGCATCTTCTTAGGATCCGCAGCGGGAAGCTCCTACGAGCAGTACTTC.

For the CDR3, the DNA is TGTGCCAGCAGCTTGTTCATGAACAGCATTCAGTACTTC. Its protein product is CASSLFMNSIQYF. The rearrangement joins TRBV5-4 to TRBJ2-4; D gene ambiguous. CDR3 size: 13 residues. From germline, CDR1 is SGHNT and CDR2 YYREEE (reference sequence). V lost 1 base and J lost 9, with 11 bases in between.

Notes on this clone: It is likely a read error, because the conserved phenylalanine at the end of the CDR3 is missing. This chain connects TRBV10-2 to TRBJ2-1; D perhaps matches TRBD2 (5 bases). The CDR3 has 13 amino acids. Trimming took off 5 bases at V and 2 bases at J, with 7 bases between the two ends. Looked up from germline, CDR1 is WSHSY and CDR2 is SAAADI. In DNA form, the CDR3 reads TGCGCCAGCAGTCGGGGAACCTACAATGAGCAGTTCTTA. Translated, it gives CASSRGTYNEQFL.

The rearrangement uses TRBV5-1 and TRBJ1-1; D is undetermined. Trimming left V 6 bases short and J 7 bases short, with 16 bases between. Germline V lookup: CDR1 SGHRS, CDR2 YFSETQ. The CDR3 has 13 amino acids. The CDR3 spells CASTKTPDDEAFF. The CDR3 DNA reads as TGCGCCAGCACTAAGACGCCGGACGATGAAGCTTTCTTT.

The genes are TRBV6-1 and TRBJ1-2; D possibly corresponds to TRBD1 (5 bases). The V gene lost 8 bases and the J gene lost 6 bases, with 10 bases spanning the gap. The length of the CDR3 is 11 residues. Germline values: CDR1 MNHNS, CDR2 SASEGT. The CDR3 spells CASGAQDGYTF. The CDR3 region has the DNA TGTGCCAGCGGGGCTCAGGATGGCTACACCTTC.

The table lists this clone with many counts. V gene TRBV10-3 combines with J gene TRBJ1-4, with no clear D. V gave up 4 bases and J gave up 1 base, with 7 bases separating them. The CDR3 runs 14 residues. The germline gives CDR1 ENHRY, CDR2 SYGVKD. CDR3: CAISADGTNEKLFF. In DNA, the CDR3 is TGTGCCATCAGTGCAGACGGAACTAATGAAAAACTGTTTTTT.

In this sample, this clone is medium-sized. The chain combines TRBV19 with TRBJ1-2; 7 bases are shared with TRBD1. This CDR3 has 12 residues. V trimming: 10 bases; J trimming: 7 bases; junction bases outside the gene matches: 9. Germline values: CDR1 LNHDA, CDR2 SQIVND (reference sequence). CDR3 sequence reads: CATDRWEGGYTF. For the CDR3, the DNA is TGTGCCACGGACAGGTGGGAGGGTGGCTACACCTTC. Drawing the rest from reference TRBV19 and TRBJ1-2, the complete variable domain is DGGITQSPKYLFRKEGQNVTLSCEQNLNHDAMYWYRQDPGQGLRLIYYSQIVNDFQKGDIAEGYSVSREKKESFPLTVTSAQKNPTAFYLCATDRWEGGYTFGSGTRLTVV.

V is TRBV28 and J is TRBJ2-3; a weak D match, TRBD1 (6 bases). Looked up from germline, CDR1 is MDHEN and CDR2 is SYDVKM. The CDR3 totals 15 residues. Trimming shortened V by 5 bases and J by 1 base, and 13 bases separated the two germline ends. The CDR3 DNA sequence: TGTGCCAGCAGTCTAGGGGGTAGCGGCACAGATACGCAGTATTTT. It is translated as CASSLGGSGTDTQYF.

Points on this clone: Since a much larger clone is just one base distant, this may be a read error. Other nucleotide sequences from this sample produce the same CDR3. The chain carries TRBV18 and TRBJ2-5; D remains ambiguous. The V gene's germline CDR1 is KGHSH and CDR2 LQKENI. CDR3 length equals 13 residues. CDR3 sequence reads: CASSPPSAETQYF. As DNA, the CDR3 is TGTGCTAGCTCACCACCCAGCGCGGAGACCCAGTACTTC. The full variable domain, its missing parts supplied by reference TRBV18 and TRBJ2-5, is NAGVMQNPRHLVRRRGQEARLRCSPMKGHSHVYWYRQLPEEGLKFMVYLQKENIIDESGMPKERFSAEFPKEGPSILRIQQVVRGDSAAYFCASSPPSAETQYFGPGTRLLVL.

This clone was counted at least ten times. The rearrangement links TRBV7-9 to TRBJ1-2; 7 positions match TRBD1. With V trimmed by 5 bases and J by 6 bases, 6 bases remained unmatched. Germline V gene lookup returns CDR1 SEHNR and CDR2 FQNEAQ (reference sequence). The CDR3 is 13 residues long. Here the CDR3 reads CASSTTGADGYTF. CDR3 nucleotide sequence: TGTGCCAGCAGCACAACAGGGGCGGATGGCTACACCTTC.

V and J are TRBV6-1 and TRBJ2-1; 13 bases match TRBD2. The trim removed 4 bases at V and 4 bases at J, leaving 1 base unmatched. CDR3 length: 15 residues. Germline V CDR1 and CDR2: MNHNS, SASEGT. The CDR3 DNA is TGTGCCAGCAGTGGACTAGCGGGGGGATACAATGAGCAGTTCTTC. As protein: CASSGLAGGYNEQFF.

This clone appeared a few times. The rearrangement uses TRBV27 and TRBJ2-2, with D unresolved. Trimming removed 2 bases from V and 2 bases from J, with 6 bases in between. The CDR3 consists of 14 residues. The germline gives CDR1 MNHEY, CDR2 SMNVEV (reference sequence). This CDR3 is CASSLMDNTGELFF. CDR3 sequence (DNA): TGTGCCAGCAGTTTAATGGATAACACCGGGGAGCTGTTTTTT.

The chain links TRBV7-3 to TRBJ2-2; D is ambiguous. The CDR3 is 14 residues long. Trimming pared 3 bases from V and 4 bases from J, leaving 9 bases between. Germline V gene lookup returns CDR1 SGHTA and CDR2 FQGTGA. This chain's CDR3 is CASSFNPLTGELFF. For the CDR3, the DNA is TGTGCCAGCAGCTTTAACCCCCTCACCGGGGAGCTGTTTTTT.

This clone appeared many times. The same CDR3 arises from other DNA sequences in this sample as well. The rearrangement uses TRBV3-1 and TRBJ2-7, with a weak D call TRBD2 (5 bases). Trimming stripped 4 bases from V and 1 base from J, with 5 bases between. The CDR3 totals 12 residues. Germline V gives CDR1 LGHDT, CDR2 YNNKEL (reference sequence). The chain's CDR3 is CASSPGSYEQYF. Here the CDR3 DNA reads TGTGCCAGCAGCCCGGGGTCCTACGAGCAGTACTTC.

This clone was seen repeatedly, ten times or more. V usage is TRBV2 and J usage is TRBJ2-2; TRBD1 might be the D (6 bases). The germline V gene has CDR1 SNHLY and CDR2 FYNNEI. Trimming cost V 1 base and J 4 bases, with 13 bases left between them. The length of the CDR3 is 16 residues. The CDR3 DNA sequence: TGTGCCAGCAGTGAAGATAGCCTAGGGGGCACCGGGGAGCTGTTTTTT. It translates to CASSEDSLGGTGELFF.

There are many counts of this clone. The genes are TRBV18 and TRBJ1-5, with D hard to call. The V gene lost 4 bases and the J gene lost 0 bases, with 10 bases spanning the gap. The CDR3 contains 15 residues. CDR1 and CDR2 (germline): KGHSH, LQKENI. The CDR3 sequence: CASSRSANSNQPQHF. As DNA, the CDR3 is TGTGCCAGCTCACGGTCTGCGAATAGCAATCAGCCCCAGCATTTT.

V gene TRBV5-1 combines with J gene TRBJ2-1; 10 bases fit TRBD1. This CDR3 comprises 15 residues. The germline V gene has CDR1 SGHRS and CDR2 YFSETQ. V was pared by 4 bases and J by 4 bases, with 5 bases of the junction left unmatched. The CDR3 protein is CASSAGTGVYNEQFF. CDR3 bases: TGCGCCAGCAGCGCCGGGACAGGGGTTTACAATGAGCAGTTCTTC.

This clone has ten or more counts. The V call is TRBV24-1, the J call TRBJ2-2; TRBD1 is a possible D gene (5 bases). Germline values: CDR1 KGHDR, CDR2 SFDVKD. The CDR3 is made up of 20 amino acids. V shed 2 bases and J shed 2 bases, with 23 bases lying between them. The CDR3 reads CATSDSSVAGYIPNTGELFF. DNA for the CDR3: TGTGCCACCAGTGATTCATCAGTCGCAGGGTATATACCCAACACCGGGGAGCTGTTTTTT.

In this sample, this clone is medium-sized. The V and J genes are TRBV12-3 or TRBV12-4 and TRBJ2-7, with TRBD1 identical over 9 bases. The CDR3 runs 12 residues. J was trimmed by 6 bases and V by 6 bases; bases with no gene match: 3. The CDR3 sequence is CASSQTGGEQYF. The CDR3 DNA reads TGTGCCAGCAGCCAGACAGGGGGCGAGCAGTACTTC.